This T cell receptor (beta chain) was identified in a study of a mutant IDH1 vaccine in newly diagnosed glioma. Across the whole study: The treated group averaged about 44 years old and was around 62% male, roughly 38% female.

Details on this clone: Its antigen remains unknown.

Clones were read by immunoSEQ multiplex PCR, and TCRdb kept only the in-frame ones, dropping some. The sample lists some 80,000 clones, around 85% occurring once. Time point given: week 23, last vaccination. In every dose of vaccine, 300 ug of mutant IDH1 20-mer peptide was given alongside topical imiquimod. This receptor was obtained from a woman between 50 and 59 years old with glioma. Sequenced material: PBMCs, taken from a glioma patient whose treatment included an IDH1 peptide vaccine.

The CDR3 here is CASSLSLAGGRDIQYF. The CDR3 nucleotides read TGCGCCAGCAGCTTGTCACTAGCGGGAGGGAGAGACATTCAGTACTTC. This chain joins TRBV5-1 and TRBJ2-4; 13 bases match TRBD2. V lost 1 base and J lost 8; bases outside the gene matches: 6. The V gene's germline CDR1 is SGHRS and CDR2 YFSETQ. CDR3 length equals 16 residues.